This T cell receptor beta chain was recorded in a study of T cell responses to AZD1222 COVID-19 vaccine. Regarding the study as a whole: Baseline seropositivity characterized only six AZD1222 recipients.

Deletions cut 4 bases from V and 3 bases from J, with 25 bases between. CDR3 length: 18 amino acids. CDR1 and CDR2 from the germline V gene are MGHRA and YSYEKL. Remarks on this clone: What it binds is unknown.

Some clones are missing from TCRdb's copy, which holds only in-frame ones; the method was immunoSEQ multiplex PCR. The top ten hold 2.6% of the sample, which has about 180,000 clones, roughly 87% seen once. The sample consisted of peripheral blood, taken on day 0 of AZD1222 vaccination. V usage is TRBV4-1 and J usage is TRBJ2-7, with D perhaps given as TRBD1 or TRBD2 (5 bases each). The TCR comes from an adult in good health. CDR3 sequence (DNA): TGCGCCAGCAGCCCCATTGGGACGAGACGGATTGGTCACTACGAGCAGTACTTC. Its protein is CASSPIGTRRIGHYEQYF.